A selection of T cell receptor beta chains follows, all from one sample in a study of blood T cell repertoires in COVID-19. Using immunoSEQ multiplex PCR, the repertoire was profiled, and TCRdb retains in-frame clones only, with some absent. Here the sample spans 300,000 to 400,000 clones, around 90% being singletons. Sequenced material: peripheral blood. The origin of the receptors is a woman aged 25-40 years with COVID-19, enrolled during active disease. Both conserved end residues are part of each CDR3.

TRBV18	CASSPQRSGPYEQYF
TRBV7-6	CASSHPGTSSYNEQFF
TRBV19	CASSTGTSGSGTDTQYF
TRBV5-6	CASSLWGGKGSYEQYF
TRBV5-6	CASSLGGGDVLTF
TRBV28	CASTAWGQGLGELFF
TRBV7-8	CASSSQGAQGYTF
TRBV6-6	CASSYEGTSTDTQYF
TRBV4-2	CASSQAARTGNTGELFF
TRBV3-1/TRBV3-2	CASSHQGTEAFF
TRBV4-1	CASSQDSQGRRSPLHF
TRBV19	CASLNRSMNTEAFF
TRBV6-2/TRBV6-3	CASSFPDRAGVEKLFF
TRBV12-3/TRBV12-4	CASSRTGRGYTF
TRBV5-8	CASSLMAGGHGANVLTF
TRBV9	CASSAPGLGETQYF
TRBV27	CASGEVAGEGSGEQFF
TRBV15	CATSRMDRGRNEQFF
TRBV9	CASSEGQVPQETQYF
TRBV27	CASSRAGGYNEQFF
TRBV6-1	CASSWTGGSGETQYF
TRBV11-1	CASSLGFGTQYF
TRBV6-1	CASSERAGWSYEQYF
TRBV18	CASSPPGASSGNTIYF
TRBV6-5	CASSRTGLKNTEAFF
TRBV19	CASSMGTSGRGELFF
TRBV3-1/TRBV3-2	CASSQGSGSGDEQYF
TRBV4-3	CASSRHRGQDTGELFF
TRBV5-8	CASSIDSDYGYTF
TRBV5-1	CASSTEETQYF
TRBV5-4	CASSPAGLALSSYNEQFF
TRBV19	CASSMGQGAEETQYF
TRBV5-1	CASRGSGTGGTEAFF
TRBV7-8	CASSFRGQGSSPLHF
TRBV4-1	CASSQVGQRGYTF
TRBV7-2	CADTGQGGLDTGELFF
TRBV7-2	CATSPGRVYSNQPQHF
TRBV6-5	CASKTVRGGNSPLHF
TRBV7-9	CASSLGETGSYTF
TRBV5-1	CASSSRTSQGDTQYF
TRBV14	CASSFSLAGTDTQYF
TRBV20-1	CSASPGLAYAGELFF
TRBV6-5	CASTPPRGGTEAFF